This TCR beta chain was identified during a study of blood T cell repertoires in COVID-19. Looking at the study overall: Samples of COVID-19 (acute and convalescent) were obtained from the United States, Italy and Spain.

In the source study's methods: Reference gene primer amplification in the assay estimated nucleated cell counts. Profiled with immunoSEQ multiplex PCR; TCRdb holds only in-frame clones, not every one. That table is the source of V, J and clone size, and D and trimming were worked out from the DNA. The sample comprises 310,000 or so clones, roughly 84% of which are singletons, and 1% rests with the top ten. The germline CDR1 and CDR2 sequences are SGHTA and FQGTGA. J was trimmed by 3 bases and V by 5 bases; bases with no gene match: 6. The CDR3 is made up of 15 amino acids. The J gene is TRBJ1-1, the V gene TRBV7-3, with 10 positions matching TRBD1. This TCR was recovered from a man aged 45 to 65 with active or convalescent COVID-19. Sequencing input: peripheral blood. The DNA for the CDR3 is TGTGCCAGCAGCCCGACAGGGGGCCGGGACACTGAAGCTTTCTTT. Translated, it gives CASSPTGGRDTEAFF. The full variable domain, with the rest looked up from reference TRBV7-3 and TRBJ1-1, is GAGVSQTPSNKVTEKGKYVELRCDPISGHTALYWYRQSLGQGPEFLIYFQGTGAADDSGLPNDRFFAVRPEGSVSTLKIQRTERGDSAVYLCASSPTGGRDTEAFFGQGTRLTVV.